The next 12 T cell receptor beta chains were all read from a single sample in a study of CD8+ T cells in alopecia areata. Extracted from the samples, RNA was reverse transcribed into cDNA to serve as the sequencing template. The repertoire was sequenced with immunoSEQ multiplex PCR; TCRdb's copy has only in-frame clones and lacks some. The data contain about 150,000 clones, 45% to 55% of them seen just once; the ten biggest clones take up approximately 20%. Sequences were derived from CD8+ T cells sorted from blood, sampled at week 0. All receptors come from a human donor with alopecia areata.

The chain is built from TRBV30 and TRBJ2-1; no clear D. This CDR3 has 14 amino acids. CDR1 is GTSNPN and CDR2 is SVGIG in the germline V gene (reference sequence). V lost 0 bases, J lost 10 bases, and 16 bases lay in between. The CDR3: CAWSVTHPPGEQFF. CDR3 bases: TGTGCCTGGAGTGTAACTCACCCCCCGGGCGAGCAGTTCTTC.

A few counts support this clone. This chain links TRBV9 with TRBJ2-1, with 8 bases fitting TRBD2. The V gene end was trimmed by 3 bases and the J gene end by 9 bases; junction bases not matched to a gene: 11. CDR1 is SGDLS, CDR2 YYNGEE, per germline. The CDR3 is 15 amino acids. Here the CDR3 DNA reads TGTGCCAGCAGCGCACCAAGCGGGGGTGAAGGTGAGCAGTTCTTC. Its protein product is CASSAPSGGEGEQFF.

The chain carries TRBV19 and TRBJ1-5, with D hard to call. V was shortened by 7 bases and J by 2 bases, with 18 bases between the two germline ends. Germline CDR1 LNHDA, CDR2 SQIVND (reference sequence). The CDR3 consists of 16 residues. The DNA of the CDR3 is TGTGCCAGTACCGCGGAGGAGGGTACGGGCAATCAGCCCCAGCATTTT. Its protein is CASTAEEGTGNQPQHF.

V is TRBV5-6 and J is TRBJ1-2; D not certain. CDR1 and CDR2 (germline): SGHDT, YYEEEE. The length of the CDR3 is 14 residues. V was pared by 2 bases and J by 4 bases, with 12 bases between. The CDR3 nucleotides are TGTGCCAGCAGCTTCAGCAATCCTTCCTATGGCTACACCTTC. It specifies CASSFSNPSYGYTF.

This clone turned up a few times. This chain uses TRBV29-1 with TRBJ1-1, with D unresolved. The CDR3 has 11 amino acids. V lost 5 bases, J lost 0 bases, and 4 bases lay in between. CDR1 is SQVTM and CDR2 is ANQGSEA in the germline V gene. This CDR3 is CSVPMNTEAFF. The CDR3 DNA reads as TGCAGCGTTCCGATGAACACTGAAGCTTTCTTT.

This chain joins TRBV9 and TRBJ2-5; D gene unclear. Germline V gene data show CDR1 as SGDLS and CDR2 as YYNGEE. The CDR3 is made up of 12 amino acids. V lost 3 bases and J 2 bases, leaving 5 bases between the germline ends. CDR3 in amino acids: CASSDSQETQYF. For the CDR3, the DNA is TGTGCCAGCAGCGATAGTCAAGAGACCCAGTACTTC.

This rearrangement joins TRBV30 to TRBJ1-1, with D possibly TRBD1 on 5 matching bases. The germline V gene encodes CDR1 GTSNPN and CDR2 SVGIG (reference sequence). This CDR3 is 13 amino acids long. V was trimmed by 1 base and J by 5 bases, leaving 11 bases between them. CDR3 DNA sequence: TGTGCCTGGAGTGCGGGGGGGAAAACTGAAGCTTTCTTT. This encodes CAWSAGGKTEAFF. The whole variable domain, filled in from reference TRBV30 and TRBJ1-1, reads SQTIHQWPATLVQPVGSPLSLECTVEGTSNPNLYWYRQAAGRGLQLLFYSVGIGQISSEVPQNLSASRPQDRQFILSSKKLLLSDSGFYLCAWSAGGKTEAFFGQGTRLTVV.

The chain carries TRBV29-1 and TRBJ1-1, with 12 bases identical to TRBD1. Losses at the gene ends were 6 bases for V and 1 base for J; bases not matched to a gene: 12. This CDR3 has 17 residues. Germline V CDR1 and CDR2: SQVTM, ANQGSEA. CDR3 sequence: CSVLRFGDRGRNTEAFF. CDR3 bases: TGCAGCGTCCTTCGATTTGGGGACAGGGGGCGGAACACTGAAGCTTTCTTT.

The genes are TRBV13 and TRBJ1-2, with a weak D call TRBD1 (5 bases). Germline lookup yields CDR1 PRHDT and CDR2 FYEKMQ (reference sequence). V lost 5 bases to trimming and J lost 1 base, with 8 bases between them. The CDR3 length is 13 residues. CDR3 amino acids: CASSGTLNYGYTF. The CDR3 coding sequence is TGTGCCAGCAGCGGGACTCTTAACTATGGCTACACCTTC.

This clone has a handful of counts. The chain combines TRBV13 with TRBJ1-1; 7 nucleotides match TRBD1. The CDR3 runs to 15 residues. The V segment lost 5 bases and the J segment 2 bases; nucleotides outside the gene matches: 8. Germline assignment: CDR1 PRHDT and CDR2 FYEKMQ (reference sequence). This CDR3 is CASSGRQGTNTEAFF. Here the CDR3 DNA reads TGTGCCAGCAGCGGGCGACAGGGCACCAACACTGAAGCTTTCTTT.

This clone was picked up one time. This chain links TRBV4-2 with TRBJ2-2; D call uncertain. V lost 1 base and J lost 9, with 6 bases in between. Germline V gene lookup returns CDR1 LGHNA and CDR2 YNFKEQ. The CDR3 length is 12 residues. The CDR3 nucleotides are TGTGCCAGCAGCCAAGTCGACAGGGAGCTGTTTTTT. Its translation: CASSQVDRELFF.

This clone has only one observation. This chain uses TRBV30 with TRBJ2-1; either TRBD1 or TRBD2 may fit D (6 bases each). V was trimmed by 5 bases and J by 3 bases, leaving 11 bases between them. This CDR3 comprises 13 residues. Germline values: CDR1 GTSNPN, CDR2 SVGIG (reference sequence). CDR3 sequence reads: CAWSGAGYNEQFF. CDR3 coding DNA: TGTGCCTGGTCGGGGGCCGGCTACAATGAGCAGTTCTTC.